This T cell receptor beta chain was identified in a study of beta chain features in type 1 diabetes. The study reverse transcribed the entire isolated RNA, so it sequenced expressed TCRB transcripts. Generated by immunoSEQ multiplex PCR, the TCRdb table keeps only in-frame clones and is missing some. The data hold fewer than 65,000 clones, with roughly 60% observed a single time. This clone has only a few counts. V dropped 4 bases and J dropped 0 bases, with 6 bases sitting between them. The CDR3 spans 13 residues. The V gene's germline CDR1 is SGHAT and CDR2 FQDESV (reference sequence). This clonotype was sampled from a young woman in good health. This sequence joins TRBV11-1 and TRBJ1-1; D gene ambiguous. The sequenced sample was Tregs from blood. The CDR3 DNA sequence: TGTGCCAGCAGCTCCCAATTGAACACTGAAGCTTTCTTT. This codes for CASSSQLNTEAFF.